This T cell receptor (beta chain) was sequenced for a study of cytomegalovirus exposure and HLA in healthy donors. About the research overall: HLA-typed donors contributed some 87 million unique TCRs, which were held in an early data release. Study-wide findings and caveats: Evidence from a later analysis indicated that most CMV-associated TCR beta chains looked HLA-restricted.

Each of the donors was a healthy bone marrow donor. 60 Vbeta and 13 Jbeta primers were used in PCR. Authors' methods: In a later analysis, around 10 million of about 80 million unique beta chains occurred in at least two donors. Libraries were prepared by immunoSEQ multiplex PCR; TCRdb keeps only in-frame clonotypes and omits some of them. The D gene and trimming were derived from the DNA, and the V and J assignments and clone size from that table. Altogether about 98,000 clones are present, under 85% being singletons, with the ten largest covering around 9.9%. Germline CDR1 reads MGHDK; CDR2 reads SYGVNS. The V end lost 4 bases, the J end lost 5 bases, and 18 bases lay between the germline ends. This CDR3 region has 17 residues. As to this clone: The antigen is unknown.

The source is a man in his late teens or twenties in good health and CMV-seropositive. This chain connects TRBV25-1 to TRBJ1-6, with D perhaps matching TRBD1 (6 bases). Sequenced material: PBMCs. The DNA of the CDR3 is TGTGCCAGCAGTGGATGGAAGGACAGCGAGCATAATTCACCCCTCCACTTT. Its protein is CASSGWKDSEHNSPLHF.